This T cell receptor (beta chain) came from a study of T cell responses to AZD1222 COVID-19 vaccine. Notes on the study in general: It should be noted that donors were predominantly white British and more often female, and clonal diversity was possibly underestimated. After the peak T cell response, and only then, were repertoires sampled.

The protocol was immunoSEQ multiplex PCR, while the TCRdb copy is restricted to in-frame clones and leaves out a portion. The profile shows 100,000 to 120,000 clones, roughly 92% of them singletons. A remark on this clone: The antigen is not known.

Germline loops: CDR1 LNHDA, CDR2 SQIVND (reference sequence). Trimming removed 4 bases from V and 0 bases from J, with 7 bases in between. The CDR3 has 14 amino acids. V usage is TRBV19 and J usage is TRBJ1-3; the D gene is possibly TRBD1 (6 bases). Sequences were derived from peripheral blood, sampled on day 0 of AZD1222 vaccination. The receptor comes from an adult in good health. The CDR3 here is CASSRTVSGNTIYF. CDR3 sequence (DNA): TGTGCCAGTAGTAGGACAGTCTCTGGAAACACCATATATTTT.